This entry is about one T cell receptor beta chain. The data are from a study of technical replicates of blood from a few donors. The repertoire was sequenced with immunoSEQ multiplex PCR; TCRdb's copy has only in-frame clones and lacks some. The profile shows some 13,000 clones, about 94% of them singletons. Losses at the gene ends were 0 bases for V and 3 bases for J; bases not matched to a gene: 8. Germline loops: CDR1 SGHRS, CDR2 YFSETQ. This CDR3 comprises 16 residues. The clonotype originates from a human donor in good health. Material: PBMCs. V usage is TRBV5-1 and J usage is TRBJ1-2; 7 positions agree with TRBD1. The CDR3 protein is CASSLATEGAYYGYTF. In DNA form, the CDR3 reads TGCGCCAGCAGCTTGGCCACGGAGGGGGCATACTATGGCTACACCTTC.